This T cell receptor (beta chain) was identified in a study of early T cells in non-severe SARS-CoV-2 infection. This clonotype occurred many times. TCRdb re-analysed the 5' RACE reads in MiXCR, keeping a single row per CDR3 protein. The sample comprises 53,000 or so distinct CDR3 sequences, approximately 9.8% of which are singletons, and roughly 8.7% rests with the top ten. V lost 1 base and J 4 bases, leaving 10 bases between the germline ends. This CDR3 contains 14 residues. Germline V gives CDR1 SGHTA, CDR2 FQGNSA. This clonotype originated in an adult who was a healthcare worker with PCR-confirmed SARS-CoV-2 infection or an uninfected control (not recorded which). The chain employs TRBV7-2 and TRBJ1-2; no clear D gene. The sequenced material came from whole blood. The DNA of the CDR3 is TGTGCCAGCAGCTTAGGCCAGGTGCTCTATGGCTACACCTTC. Its protein is CASSLGQVLYGYTF.